This T cell receptor beta chain was recovered during a study of T cell responses to AZD1222 COVID-19 vaccine. Study conclusions and caveats: Unmutated variant regions are reportedly the target of nearly half of TCRs that are spike-specific. There were mostly white British donors and more females than males, and clonal diversity was possibly underestimated.

Regarding this clone: Its antigen is not known.

Germline V gene data show CDR1 as SGHRS and CDR2 as YFSETQ. The CDR3 totals 14 residues. Trimming took 4 bases from V and 2 from J, leaving 12 bases between them. Assay: immunoSEQ multiplex PCR; the TCRdb copy retains only in-frame clones and omits some. Among 100,000 or so clones, 70% to 90% were seen once, and the ten largest hold 9.1%. The material sequenced was peripheral blood, taken on day 0 of AZD1222 vaccination. The TCR originated in an adult in good health. The genes are TRBV5-1 and TRBJ1-2; D ambiguous. Here the CDR3 reads CASSISSINYGYTF. CDR3 DNA sequence: TGCGCCAGCAGCATTTCTTCAATAAACTATGGCTACACCTTC.